Presented here are 19 T cell receptor beta chains from one specimen sequenced in a study of cytomegalovirus exposure and HLA in healthy donors. 60 Vbeta and 13 Jbeta primers were used in PCR. The assay was immunoSEQ multiplex PCR, and TCRdb's table has in-frame clones only and misses some. The sample shows some 150,000 clones, around three quarters of them seen only once. The sequenced material came from PBMCs. These TCRs come from a woman in her 40s in good health and CMV-seropositive.

CDR3 residues: CASWDRVANVLTF. Here the CDR3 DNA reads TGCGCCAGCTGGGACAGGGTGGCCAACGTCCTGACTTTC. The gene calls are TRBV10-2 and TRBJ2-6, with TRBD1 matching 9 bases. V dropped 8 bases and J dropped 6; count of bases not matched to a gene: 2. Germline loops: CDR1 WSHSY, CDR2 SAAADI. The length of the CDR3 is 13 residues.

The V and J genes are TRBV6-1 and TRBJ2-5; possibly TRBD1 for D (6 bases). Trimming left V 4 bases short and J 0 bases short, with 15 bases between. CDR3 length: 16 amino acids. Germline V gives CDR1 MNHNS, CDR2 SASEGT. This chain's CDR3 is CASSVQGWGYQETQYF. DNA of the CDR3: TGTGCCAGCAGTGTACAGGGTTGGGGTTACCAAGAGACCCAGTACTTC.

Worth noting for this clone: The junction departs from the called germline gene at one end, perhaps through a read error. This chain connects TRBV28 to TRBJ2-7; 8 bases agree with TRBD2. The CDR3 length is 11 residues. The germline V gene encodes CDR1 MDHEN and CDR2 SYDVKM. CDR3 residues: CATGGPYKQYF. CDR3 coding DNA: TGTGCCACGGGGGGGCCCTACAAGCAGTACTTC.

The gene calls are TRBV18 and TRBJ1-4; TRBD1 is a possible D gene (6 bases). CDR3 length: 16 amino acids. V was shortened by 3 bases and J by 2 bases, with 13 bases between the two germline ends. The germline CDR1 and CDR2 sequences are KGHSH and LQKENI. The CDR3: CASSPSARGTNEKLFF. The CDR3 coding sequence is TGTGCCAGCTCACCGTCCGCCAGGGGCACTAATGAAAAACTGTTTTTT.

The V gene is TRBV15, the J gene TRBJ2-7, with 7 bases fitting TRBD1. This CDR3 comprises 14 residues. Germline CDR1 is LNHNV and CDR2 is YYDKDF (reference sequence). V trimming: 4 bases; J trimming: 5 bases; junction bases outside the gene matches: 8. The DNA for the CDR3 is TGTGCCACCAGCAAGGGGCAGGGGGTCGACGAGCAGTACTTC. Its protein product is CATSKGQGVDEQYF.

The chain has TRBV30 and TRBJ2-2, with 7 bases that match TRBD1. CDR1 and CDR2 (germline): GTSNPN, SVGIG (reference sequence). J was trimmed by 3 bases and V by 4 bases; bases with no gene match: 8. The CDR3 contains 15 residues. The chain's CDR3 is CAWKLDRIYTGELFF. The CDR3 bases are TGTGCCTGGAAGTTGGACAGGATATACACCGGGGAGCTGTTTTTT.

V gene TRBV6-6 combines with J gene TRBJ1-2; 7 bases line up with TRBD1. CDR1 is MNHNY, CDR2 SVGAGI, per germline (reference sequence). The CDR3 length is 15 residues. Trimming removed 4 bases from V and 2 bases from J; junction bases left unmatched: 7. Written as DNA, the CDR3 is TGTGCCAGCAGTTCCCACCTGGGACAGAACTATGGCTACACCTTC. Translating gives CASSSHLGQNYGYTF.

The chain couples TRBV9 to TRBJ1-2; the D gene is possibly TRBD1 (5 bases). The ends were cut back, 3 bases at V and 1 base at J, with 16 bases in the middle. The CDR3 runs to 16 residues. Germline V lookup: CDR1 SGDLS, CDR2 YYNGEE. CDR3 nucleotides: TGTGCCAGCAGCGGTGGGGCTAGACAGCTTAACTATGGCTACACCTTC. This translates into CASSGGARQLNYGYTF.

This clone was seen a handful of times. J is TRBJ1-2 and V is TRBV25-1; 9 bases agree with TRBD1. The CDR3 runs to 16 residues. With 6 bases clipped from V and 3 bases from J, the junction kept 11 bases outside the gene matches. Germline assignment: CDR1 MGHDK and CDR2 SYGVNS. The CDR3 DNA reads as TGTGCCAGCAGGGGGACGCCGGGACAGGGAGACTATGGCTACACCTTC. This gives the protein CASRGTPGQGDYGYTF.

The chain employs TRBV30 and TRBJ1-4; D may be TRBD1 (5 bases). The CDR3 loop spans 15 amino acids. V lost 2 bases and J lost 5, with 15 bases in between. The germline gives CDR1 GTSNPN, CDR2 SVGIG (reference sequence). CDR3 nucleotide sequence: TGTGCCTGGAGTATGAAGGGACTTCGCAATGAAAAACTGTTTTTT. Residues: CAWSMKGLRNEKLFF.

The V gene is TRBV7-9, the J gene TRBJ1-2, with a possible D match to TRBD1 (6 bases). Germline CDR1 reads SEHNR; CDR2 reads FQNEAQ (reference sequence). V lost 5 bases to trimming and J lost 0 bases, with 10 bases between them. The CDR3 totals 14 residues. CDR3 protein: CASSRQEANYGYTF. CDR3 coding DNA: TGTGCCAGCAGCCGACAGGAGGCTAACTATGGCTACACCTTC.

The chain combines TRBV2 with TRBJ1-1; unclear D gene. V was pared by 0 bases and J by 2 bases, with 7 bases between. This CDR3 is built from 14 residues. CDR1 is SNHLY and CDR2 is FYNNEI in the germline V gene. The CDR3 region has the DNA TGTGCCAGCAGTGAAGCGGGGAGTAACACTGAAGCTTTCTTT. The encoded protein is CASSEAGSNTEAFF. The entire variable domain, with the rest obtained from reference TRBV2 and TRBJ1-1, is as follows: EPEVTQTPSHQVTQMGQEVILRCVPISNHLYFYWYRQILGQKVEFLVSFYNNEISEKSEIFDDQFSVERPDGSNFTLKIRSTKLEDSAMYFCASSEAGSNTEAFFGQGTRLTVV.

The chain has TRBV28 and TRBJ1-2; 10 bases align to TRBD1. V gave up 4 bases and J gave up 5 bases; unmatched junction bases: 10. The germline V gene encodes CDR1 MDHEN and CDR2 SYDVKM. The length of the CDR3 is 16 residues. The CDR3 sequence is CASSSDRGPLLYGYTF. In DNA form, the CDR3 reads TGTGCCAGCAGTTCCGACAGGGGGCCGCTCTTGTATGGCTACACCTTC.

To note about this clone: Germline and junction disagree at one end, which may indicate a read error. The chain employs TRBV7-9 and TRBJ1-5; the D is unclear. Germline-derived CDR1 and CDR2 are SEHNR and FQNEAQ (reference sequence). This CDR3 is 15 amino acids long. The CDR3 sequence is CSSSLGSRGNQPQHF. Here the CDR3 DNA reads TGTTCCAGCAGCCTCGGCAGCCGGGGCAATCAGCCCCAGCATTTT.

The rearrangement links TRBV5-3 to TRBJ1-1; D may be TRBD1 (5 bases). TRBV5-3 falls under the ORF class, with uncertain function. CDR3 length equals 13 residues. V lost 0 bases and J lost 6, with 9 bases in between. CDR3 region: CARSLVGDSEAFF. In nucleotides, the CDR3 is TGTGCCAGAAGCTTGGTGGGGGACTCTGAAGCTTTCTTT.

The chain employs TRBV10-3 and TRBJ1-5; D may be TRBD1 (5 bases). The V and J ends lost 3 bases and 1 base respectively, with 7 bases between them. CDR3 length equals 14 residues. Germline assignment: CDR1 ENHRY and CDR2 SYGVKD. The CDR3 reads CAISDSGSNQPQHF. DNA of the CDR3: TGTGCCATCAGTGATTCAGGGAGCAATCAGCCCCAGCATTTT.

This clone has just a few counts. The V gene is TRBV5-4, the J gene TRBJ2-1, with D possibly TRBD1 on 6 matching bases. Per germline, CDR1 SGHNT and CDR2 YYREEE (reference sequence). The length of the CDR3 is 16 residues. V was pared by 2 bases and J by 1 base, with 13 bases between. As DNA, the CDR3 is TGTGCCAGCAGCTTATCAGGGGATTTATCCTACAATGAGCAGTTCTTC. It specifies CASSLSGDLSYNEQFF. Variable domain in full (rest from reference TRBV5-4 and TRBJ2-1): ETGVTQSPTHLIKTRGQQVTLRCSSQSGHNTVSWYQQALGQGPQFIFQYYREEENGRGNFPPRFSGLQFPNYSSELNVNALELDDSALYLCASSLSGDLSYNEQFFGPGTRLTVL.

In this sample, this clone turned up once. The CDR3 DNA reads TGTGCCAGCAACCGGGGGGCCGGGGAGACCCAGTACTTC. Amino acids: CASNRGAGETQYF. V is TRBV9 and J is TRBJ2-5; weak D call: TRBD2 (7 bases). Germline assignment: CDR1 SGDLS and CDR2 YYNGEE. V was cut by 6 bases and J by 5 bases, with 14 bases left in between. This CDR3 is built from 13 residues.

The V gene is TRBV5-1, the J gene TRBJ2-3; 8 nucleotides align to TRBD2. The CDR3 has 14 amino acids. Germline lookup yields CDR1 SGHRS and CDR2 YFSETQ. V was clipped by 7 bases and J by 6 bases; unmatched bases: 10. The CDR3 DNA sequence: TGCGCCAGCGCGCCGGGACTAGAGCACGATACGCAGTATTTT. Protein sequence: CASAPGLEHDTQYF.